A single sample gave rise to the 20 T cell receptor beta chains below, sequenced in a study of T-cell reconstitution after alpha-beta-depleted transplantation in children. Molecular barcoding with unique molecular identifiers was used for the TCRbeta library. From the PCR reads, TCRdb called clonotypes with MiXCR, one entry per CDR3 protein. The data contain about 500,000 distinct CDR3 sequences, over 25% of them singletons. The source was PBMCs from the stem cell graft donor, collected from the stem cell graft. The receptors come from a human donor who donated a stem cell graft to a child with aplastic anemia.

The V gene is TRBV25-1, the J gene TRBJ2-1, with 12 bases aligning to TRBD2. The CDR3 length is 17 residues. The junction had 7 bases not matched to a gene; V was cut back by 3 bases and J by 4 bases. Looked up from germline, CDR1 is MGHDK and CDR2 is SYGVNS. The CDR3 DNA follows: TGTGCCAGCAGTGACCAACTAGCGGGAGGATCTTACAATGAGCAGTTCTTC. It codes for CASSDQLAGGSYNEQFF.

DNA of the CDR3: TGTGCCAGCAGAATAAGCGGGGCAGCCTACGAGCAGTACTTC. It is translated as CASRISGAAYEQYF. V is TRBV6-2 or TRBV6-3 and J is TRBJ2-7; 7 nucleotides agree with TRBD2. Germline-derived CDR1 and CDR2 are MNHEY and SVGEGT. The CDR3 totals 14 residues. Trimming cost V 6 bases and J 2 bases; bases outside gene matches: 7.

The CDR3 reads CASDITRVNTGELFF. CDR3 coding DNA: TGTGCCAGCGACATTACCCGGGTTAACACCGGGGAGCTGTTTTTT. This chain uses TRBV7-9 with TRBJ2-2; D gene ambiguous. V shed 8 bases and J shed 2 bases, with 15 bases lying between them. CDR3 length: 15 amino acids. The germline V gene encodes CDR1 SEHNR and CDR2 FQNEAQ (reference sequence).

The gene calls are TRBV12-3 or TRBV12-4 and TRBJ1-1; D unclear. V lost 5 bases and J 1 base, leaving 8 bases between the germline ends. The CDR3 covers 13 residues. The CDR3 protein is CASSPSWNTEAFF. The CDR3 region has the DNA TGTGCCAGCAGTCCCTCTTGGAACACTGAAGCTTTCTTT.

This clonotype was counted many times. The chain uses TRBV20-1 and TRBJ2-5, with a weak D call TRBD1 (5 bases). Trimming removed 6 bases at V and 4 bases at J, with 21 bases between. The CDR3 length is 15 residues. The germline V gene encodes CDR1 DFQATT and CDR2 SNEGSKA (reference sequence). CDR3 sequence (DNA): TGCAGTGCCCGGAGCCCATCAGGGTTTGCAGAGACCCAGTACTTC. Its translation: CSARSPSGFAETQYF.

This clonotype has a handful of counts. The V gene is TRBV29-1, the J gene TRBJ1-2, with 8 bases lining up with TRBD1. The V and J ends lost 7 bases and 6 bases, in that order; junction bases with no gene match: 7. Germline CDR1 reads SQVTM; CDR2 reads ANQGSEA. CDR3 size: 12 residues. The CDR3 sequence: CSADRDLDGYTF. CDR3 bases: TGCAGCGCGGACAGGGATCTGGATGGCTACACCTTC.

The chain combines TRBV6-2 or TRBV6-3 with TRBJ2-7; D is possibly TRBD1 (6 bases). The CDR3 contains 13 residues. Germline values: CDR1 MNHEY, CDR2 SVGEGT. Trimming left V 2 bases short and J 3 bases short, with 8 bases between. The CDR3 here is CASSYGTSYEQYV. The CDR3, as DNA: TGTGCCAGCAGTTACGGGACAAGCTACGAGCAGTACGTC.

In this sample, this clonotype turned up a few times. The chain combines TRBV11-1 with TRBJ1-1; D unclear. The CDR3 has 13 amino acids. The ends were cut back, 2 bases at V and 6 bases at J, with 10 bases in the middle. CDR1 SGHAT and CDR2 FQDESV come from the germline V gene (reference sequence). In nucleotides, the CDR3 is TGTGCCAGCAGCTTACGCTCGATCGCTGAAGCTTTCTTT. It yields the protein CASSLRSIAEAFF.

This chain connects TRBV15 to TRBJ2-1; maybe TRBD2 (5 bases). Germline assignment: CDR1 LNHNV and CDR2 YYDKDF (reference sequence). V lost 2 bases, J lost 0 bases, and 20 bases lay in between. The CDR3 extends over 19 amino acids. The CDR3 DNA sequence: TGTGCCACCAGCAGACTACTGCGGGCCGCGAGATCCTCCTACAATGAGCAGTTCTTC. This codes for CATSRLLRAARSSYNEQFF.

The chain carries TRBV6-1 and TRBJ1-2; 7 bases are shared with TRBD1. CDR1 MNHNS and CDR2 SASEGT come from the germline V gene. V lost 6 bases and J lost 4; bases outside the gene matches: 11. The CDR3 totals 15 residues. CDR3: CASSLIGGGVYGYTF. The CDR3 DNA sequence: TGTGCCAGCAGCCTAATTGGAGGGGGCGTCTATGGCTACACCTTC.

The chain combines TRBV27 with TRBJ2-1, with D possibly called TRBD1 or TRBD2 (5 bases each). Trimming removed 4 bases at V and 4 bases at J, with 11 bases between. The CDR3 runs 14 residues. The germline CDR1 and CDR2 sequences are MNHEY and SMNVEV (reference sequence). Written as DNA, the CDR3 is TGTGCCAGCAGTTCTTTGGGGGTGTACAATGAGCAGTTCTTC. This gives the protein CASSSLGVYNEQFF.

V gene TRBV4-2 combines with J gene TRBJ2-7; 12 bases align to TRBD2. Unmatched junction bases numbered 8, after V lost 4 bases and J lost 1 base. The CDR3 runs to 17 residues. The V gene's germline CDR1 is LGHNA and CDR2 YNFKEQ. CDR3 region: CASSLTPTSGRSYEQYF. CDR3 coding DNA: TGTGCCAGCAGCCTAACCCCGACTAGCGGGAGATCCTACGAGCAGTACTTC.

This chain links TRBV29-1 with TRBJ1-1, with a weak D call TRBD1 (6 bases). Looked up from germline, CDR1 is SQVTM and CDR2 is ANQGSEA. Trimming shortened V by 7 bases and J by 1 base, and 19 bases separated the two germline ends. This CDR3 comprises 15 residues. For the CDR3, the DNA is TGCAGCGCCCCGCGGCTACAGGGCGGGAACACTGAAGCTTTCTTT. The encoded protein is CSAPRLQGGNTEAFF.

This clonotype was observed a handful of times. A read error may be the cause here, since a much bigger clone is one base away. The chain recombines TRBV9 with TRBJ1-1; maybe TRBD1 (6 bases). This CDR3 has 13 residues. The germline gives CDR1 SGDLS, CDR2 YYNGEE. V lost 0 bases and J lost 3, with 6 bases in between. The CDR3 is CASSVGGHTEAFF. The CDR3 nucleotides read TGTGCCAGCAGCGTAGGGGGGCACACTGAAGCTTTCTTT.

DNA of the CDR3: TGCAGCGTTCGACTAGCGGGGTACAATGAGCAGTTCTTC. This translates into CSVRLAGYNEQFF. V and J are TRBV29-1 and TRBJ2-1; 11 nucleotides align to TRBD2. The CDR3 covers 13 residues. V was pared by 5 bases and J by 4 bases, with 1 base of the junction left unmatched. Germline CDR1 reads SQVTM; CDR2 reads ANQGSEA.

This chain links TRBV4-1 with TRBJ1-1; D not certain. The V and J ends lost 0 bases and 5 bases respectively, with 16 bases between them. The CDR3 is 16 amino acids. Germline CDR1 is MGHRA and CDR2 is YSYEKL. CDR3 sequence (DNA): TGCGCCAGCAGCCAAGAGGGCGTGCGGTGGGATACTGAAGCTTTCTTT. This encodes CASSQEGVRWDTEAFF.

The chain couples TRBV20-1 to TRBJ1-2; D might be TRBD1 (6 bases). The V end lost 0 bases, the J end lost 6 bases, and 11 bases lay between the germline ends. The CDR3 totals 13 residues. CDR1 is DFQATT, CDR2 SNEGSKA, per germline (reference sequence). The CDR3 is CSARDRRDNGYTF. In nucleotides, the CDR3 is TGCAGTGCTAGAGATCGCAGGGACAATGGCTACACCTTC.

This rearrangement joins TRBV27 to TRBJ2-1, with unresolved D. The germline gives CDR1 MNHEY, CDR2 SMNVEV (reference sequence). The CDR3 runs to 16 residues. Between the trimmed V and J ends, which lost 4 bases and 3 bases, there was a span of 16 bases. CDR3 residues: CASSSRSEPDYNEQFF. The DNA of the CDR3 is TGTGCCAGCAGTTCGCGGAGCGAACCAGACTACAATGAGCAGTTCTTC.

J is TRBJ2-1 and V is TRBV29-1; tentatively, D is TRBD1 or TRBD2 (5 bases each). Germline V gene sequence: CDR1 SQVTM, CDR2 ANQGSEA. There are 12 residues in the CDR3. The ends were cut back, 2 bases at V and 10 bases at J, with 12 bases in the middle. The DNA for the CDR3 is TGCAGCGTTGAAAGGGCCGGGGACGAGCAGTTCTTC. It encodes CSVERAGDEQFF.

A remark on this clonotype: It is unclear where the CDR3 begins or ends on the DNA, so no DNA is shown, and the CDR3 is as TCRdb lists it. The chain's CDR3 is CASSLGFGGGAYV. V gene TRBV12-3 or TRBV12-4 combines with J gene TRBJ2-7; TRBD1 is the table's D call and was not checked against the DNA. The length of the CDR3 is 13 amino acids, counting both ends.